This T cell receptor beta chain was sequenced for a study of identical twins. Study-wide findings and caveats: Out-of-frame alpha sequences common to twins exhibited an excess of low generation probability.

This clonotype has ten or more counts. Its antigen is not identified. TCRdb used MiXCR to reprocess the 5' RACE reads, holding one entry per CDR3 protein. This table holds approximately 470,000 distinct CDR3 sequences, 14% found once. This sample also belongs to another study, concerning yellow fever vaccine responses in identical twins.

The TCR sequence derives from a woman under 30 in good health. Sequenced: CD4+ T cells sorted from blood.

CDR3 protein: CASSTTANTEAFF. CDR3 coding DNA: TGTGCCAGCAGTACTACAGCGAACACTGAAGCTTTCTTT. The chain combines TRBV12-3 or TRBV12-4 with TRBJ1-1, with no clear D. This CDR3 is built from 13 residues. The V gene lost 5 bases and the J gene lost 1 base, with 8 bases spanning the gap.